The 5 T cell receptor beta chains presented below share a single source sample, sequenced in a study of T-cell reconstitution after alpha-beta-depleted transplantation in children. Unique molecular identifiers were used to barcode this TCRbeta library. TCRdb recomputed calls from the PCR reads with MiXCR, one row per CDR3 protein. The sample comprises around 300,000 distinct CDR3 sequences, approximately 23% of which are singletons, and approximately 11% rests with the top ten. Sequencing was performed on PBMCs, mostly from graft donor cells, taken 180 days after TCRalphabeta/CD19-depleted stem cell transplant. These receptors were obtained from a male patient younger than 18 who had a stem cell transplant for acute lymphoblastic leukemia, so the T cells may come from the graft donor.

This chain joins TRBV27 and TRBJ1-1; unclear D gene. The V gene lost 3 bases and the J gene lost 0 bases, with 5 bases spanning the gap. This CDR3 comprises 13 residues. The germline V gene encodes CDR1 MNHEY and CDR2 SMNVEV (reference sequence). As DNA, the CDR3 is TGTGCCAGCAGTTTTCTGATGAACACTGAAGCTTTCTTT. Its translation: CASSFLMNTEAFF.

This sequence joins TRBV27 and TRBJ2-1; 12 positions agree with TRBD2. Germline V gives CDR1 MNHEY, CDR2 SMNVEV (reference sequence). This CDR3 is built from 16 residues. V lost 6 bases and J lost 3; bases outside the gene matches: 6. CDR3 DNA sequence: TGTGCCAGCAGCGACGTACTAGCGGGAGGCTACAATGAGCAGTTCTTC. Translating it yields CASSDVLAGGYNEQFF.

This clonotype was observed a few times. V usage is TRBV20-1 and J usage is TRBJ2-1; D is possibly TRBD2 (7 bases). This CDR3 has 13 residues. Germline CDR1 reads DFQATT; CDR2 reads SNEGSKA (reference sequence). V lost 6 bases to trimming and J lost 6 bases, with 15 bases between them. The CDR3 sequence is CSATGLGGNEQFF. CDR3 in DNA: TGCAGTGCAACCGGACTAGGGGGCAATGAGCAGTTCTTC.

The V call is TRBV7-9, the J call TRBJ2-7; D possibly corresponds to TRBD1 (6 bases). The CDR3 consists of 12 residues. Germline-derived CDR1 and CDR2 are SEHNR and FQNEAQ (reference sequence). Deletions cut 10 bases from V and 3 bases from J, with 13 bases between. The DNA of the CDR3 is TGTGCCACCGACAGGATCAACTACGAGCAGTACTTC. It is translated as CATDRINYEQYF. The full variable domain, its missing parts supplied by reference TRBV7-9 and TRBJ2-7, is DTGVSQNPRHKITKRGQNVTFRCDPISEHNRLYWYRQTLGQGPEFLTYFQNEAQLEKSRLLSDRFSAERPKGSFSTLEIQRTEQGDSAMYLCATDRINYEQYFGPGTRLTVT.

The rearrangement uses TRBV7-9 and TRBJ2-7, with TRBD2 identical over 9 bases. This CDR3 is built from 15 residues. J was trimmed by 2 bases and V by 5 bases; bases with no gene match: 7. Per the germline V gene, CDR1 is SEHNR and CDR2 is FQNEAQ (reference sequence). The CDR3 reads CASSNSTSGPYEQYF. The CDR3 bases are TGTGCCAGCAGCAATTCTACTAGCGGGCCCTACGAGCAGTACTTC.